Given below is one T cell receptor beta chain in context. Its specificity is not known. This record belongs to a study of cytomegalovirus exposure and HLA in healthy donors. Study-level findings and limits: TCR beta sequences numbering roughly 18,000 were associated with HLA alleles at 0.05 false discovery rate in a later analysis. In a later analysis, a genetic analysis reported fewer productive-TCR N-insertions in an Asian-associated ancestry cluster than the cohort average.

This PCR relied on a set of 60 Vbeta primers and 13 Jbeta primers. Assay: immunoSEQ multiplex PCR; the TCRdb copy retains only in-frame clones and omits some. The sample holds about 190,000 clones, over 60% seen once. Sequencing was carried out using PBMCs. This TCR came from a young man in good health and CMV-seropositive.

For the CDR3, the DNA is TGTGCCAGTAGTTTGGGGCTTCAGACAGACGCCCTGACTTTC. Protein product: CASSLGLQTDALTF. The chain couples TRBV19 to TRBJ2-6; possible D gene TRBD1, 5 bases. CDR1 is LNHDA, CDR2 SQIVND, per germline (reference sequence). V was clipped by 5 bases and J by 15 bases, with 20 bases between them. CDR3 length: 14 residues. Variable domain in full (rest from reference TRBV19 and TRBJ2-6): DGGITQSPKYLFRKEGQNVTLSCEQNLNHDAMYWYRQDPGQGLRLIYYSQIVNDFQKGDIAEGYSVSREKKESFPLTVTSAQKNPTAFYLCASSLGLQTDALTFGAGSRLTVL.